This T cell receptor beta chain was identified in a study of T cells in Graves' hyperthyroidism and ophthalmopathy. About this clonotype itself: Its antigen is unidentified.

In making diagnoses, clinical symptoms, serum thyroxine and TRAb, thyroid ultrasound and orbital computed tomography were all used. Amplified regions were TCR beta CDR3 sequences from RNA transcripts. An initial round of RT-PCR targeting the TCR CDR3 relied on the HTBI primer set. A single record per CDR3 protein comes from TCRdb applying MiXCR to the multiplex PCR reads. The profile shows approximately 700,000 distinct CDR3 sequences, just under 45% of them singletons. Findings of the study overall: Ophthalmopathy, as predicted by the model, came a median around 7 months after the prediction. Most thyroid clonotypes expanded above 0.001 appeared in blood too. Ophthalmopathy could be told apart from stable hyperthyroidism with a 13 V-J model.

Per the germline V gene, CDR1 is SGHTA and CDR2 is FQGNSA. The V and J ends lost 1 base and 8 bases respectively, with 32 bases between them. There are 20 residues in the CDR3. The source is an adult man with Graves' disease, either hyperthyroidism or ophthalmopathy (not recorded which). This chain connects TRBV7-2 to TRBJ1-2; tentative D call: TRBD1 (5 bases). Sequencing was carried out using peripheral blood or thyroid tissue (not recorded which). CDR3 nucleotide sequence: TGTGCCAGCAGCTTAGGAGGGGTGATCCGACAGCCACCTACCTCCTACGGCTACACCTTC. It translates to CASSLGGVIRQPPTSYGYTF.